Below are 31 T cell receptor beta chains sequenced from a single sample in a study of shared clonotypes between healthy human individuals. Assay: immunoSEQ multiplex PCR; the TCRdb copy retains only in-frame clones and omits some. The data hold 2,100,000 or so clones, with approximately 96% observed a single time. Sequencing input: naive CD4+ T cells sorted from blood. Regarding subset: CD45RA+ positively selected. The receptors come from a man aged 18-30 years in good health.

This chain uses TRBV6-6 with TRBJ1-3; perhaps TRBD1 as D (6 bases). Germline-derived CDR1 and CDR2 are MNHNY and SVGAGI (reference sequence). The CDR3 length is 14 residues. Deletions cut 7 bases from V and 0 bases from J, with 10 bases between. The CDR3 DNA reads TGTGCCAGCAAGCTGACAGGCTCTGGAAACACCATATATTTT. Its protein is CASKLTGSGNTIYF.

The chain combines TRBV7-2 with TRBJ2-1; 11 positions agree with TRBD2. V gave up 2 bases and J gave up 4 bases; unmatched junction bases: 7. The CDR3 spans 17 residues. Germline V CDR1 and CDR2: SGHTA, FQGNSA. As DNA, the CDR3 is TGTGCCAGCAGCTTACTAGGGACTAGCGGAACATACAATGAGCAGTTCTTC. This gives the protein CASSLLGTSGTYNEQFF.

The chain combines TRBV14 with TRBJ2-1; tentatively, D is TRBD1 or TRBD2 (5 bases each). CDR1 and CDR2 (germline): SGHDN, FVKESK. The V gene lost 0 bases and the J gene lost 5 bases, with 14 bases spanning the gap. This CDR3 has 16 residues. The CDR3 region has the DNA TGTGCCAGCAGCCAAGACCCTCCGAGAGGGGACAATGAGCAGTTCTTC. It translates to CASSQDPPRGDNEQFF.

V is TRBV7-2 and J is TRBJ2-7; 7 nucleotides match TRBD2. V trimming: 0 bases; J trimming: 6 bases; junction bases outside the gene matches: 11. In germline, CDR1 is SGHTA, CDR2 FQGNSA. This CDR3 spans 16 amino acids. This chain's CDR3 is CASSLAIGLAAPEQYF. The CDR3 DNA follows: TGTGCCAGCAGCTTAGCGATCGGGCTAGCGGCCCCCGAGCAGTACTTC.

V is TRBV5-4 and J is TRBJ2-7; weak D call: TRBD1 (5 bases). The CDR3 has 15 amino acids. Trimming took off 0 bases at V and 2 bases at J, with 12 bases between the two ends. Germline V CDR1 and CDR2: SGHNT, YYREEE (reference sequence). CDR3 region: CASSLGLGATYEQYF. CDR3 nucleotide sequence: TGTGCCAGCAGCTTGGGGCTAGGGGCAACCTACGAGCAGTACTTC.

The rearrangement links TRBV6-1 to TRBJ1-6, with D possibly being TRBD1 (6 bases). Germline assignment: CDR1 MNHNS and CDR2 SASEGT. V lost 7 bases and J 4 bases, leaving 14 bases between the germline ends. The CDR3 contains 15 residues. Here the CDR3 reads CASILHRDYNSPLHF. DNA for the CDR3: TGTGCCAGCATCCTACACAGGGATTATAATTCACCCCTCCACTTT.

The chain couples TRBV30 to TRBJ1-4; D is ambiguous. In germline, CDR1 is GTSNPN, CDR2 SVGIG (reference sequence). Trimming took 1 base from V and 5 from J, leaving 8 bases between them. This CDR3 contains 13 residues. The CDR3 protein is CAWSGALNEKLFF. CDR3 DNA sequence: TGTGCCTGGAGTGGGGCATTGAATGAAAAACTGTTTTTT.

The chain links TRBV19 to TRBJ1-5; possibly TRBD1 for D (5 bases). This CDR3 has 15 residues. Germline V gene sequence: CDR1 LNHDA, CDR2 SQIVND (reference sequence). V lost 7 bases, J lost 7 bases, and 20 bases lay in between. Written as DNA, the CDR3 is TGTGCCAGTACCCCGGGCACAATCGCAGGGCAGCCCCAGCATTTT. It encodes CASTPGTIAGQPQHF.

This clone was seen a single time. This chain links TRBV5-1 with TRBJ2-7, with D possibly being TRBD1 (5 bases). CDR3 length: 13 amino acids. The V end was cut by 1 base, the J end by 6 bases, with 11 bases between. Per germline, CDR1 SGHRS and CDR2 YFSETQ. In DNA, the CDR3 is TGCGCCAGCAGCTTGAACAGGAGAAGCGAGCAGTACTTC. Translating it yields CASSLNRRSEQYF.

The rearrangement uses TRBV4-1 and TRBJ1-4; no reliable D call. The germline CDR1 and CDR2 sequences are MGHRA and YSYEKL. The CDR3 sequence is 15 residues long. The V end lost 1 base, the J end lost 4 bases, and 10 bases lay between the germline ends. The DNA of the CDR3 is TGCGCCAGCAGCCAAGGGCACGGGAATAATGAAAAACTGTTTTTT. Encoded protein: CASSQGHGNNEKLFF.

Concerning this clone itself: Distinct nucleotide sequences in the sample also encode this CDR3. CDR3: CASSVGGGSSYNEQFF. Here the CDR3 DNA reads TGTGCCAGCAGCGTCGGAGGGGGTTCCTCCTACAATGAGCAGTTCTTC. The V call is TRBV9, the J call TRBJ2-1; D possibly uses TRBD1 or TRBD2 (6 bases each). From germline, CDR1 is SGDLS and CDR2 YYNGEE. The ends were cut back, 2 bases at V and 0 bases at J, with 12 bases in the middle. CDR3 length: 16 residues.

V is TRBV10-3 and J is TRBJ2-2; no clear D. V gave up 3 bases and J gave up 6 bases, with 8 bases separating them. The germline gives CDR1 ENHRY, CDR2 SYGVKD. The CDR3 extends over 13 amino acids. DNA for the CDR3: TGTGCCATCAGTGATGGTAGTCCCGGGGAGCTGTTTTTT. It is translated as CAISDGSPGELFF.

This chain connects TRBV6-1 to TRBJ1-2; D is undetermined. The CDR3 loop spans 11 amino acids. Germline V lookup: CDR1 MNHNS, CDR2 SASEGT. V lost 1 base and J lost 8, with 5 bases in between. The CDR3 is CASSEGWGYTF. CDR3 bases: TGTGCCAGCAGTGAAGGGTGGGGCTACACCTTC.

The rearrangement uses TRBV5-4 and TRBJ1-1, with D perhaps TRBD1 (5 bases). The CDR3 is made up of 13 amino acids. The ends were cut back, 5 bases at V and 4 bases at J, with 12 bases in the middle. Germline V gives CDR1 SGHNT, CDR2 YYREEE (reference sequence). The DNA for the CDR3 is TGTGCCAGCAGACGGGACCCTGCCACTGAAGCTTTCTTT. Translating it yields CASRRDPATEAFF. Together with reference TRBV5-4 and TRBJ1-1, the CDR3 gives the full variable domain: ETGVTQSPTHLIKTRGQQVTLRCSSQSGHNTVSWYQQALGQGPQFIFQYYREEENGRGNFPPRFSGLQFPNYSSELNVNALELDDSALYLCASRRDPATEAFFGQGTRLTVV.

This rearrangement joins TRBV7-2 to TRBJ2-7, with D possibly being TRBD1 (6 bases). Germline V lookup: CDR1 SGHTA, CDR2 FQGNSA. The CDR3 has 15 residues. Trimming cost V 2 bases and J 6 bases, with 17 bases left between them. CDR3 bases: TGTGCCAGCAGCTTATTCGGACAGAAGATTTCCGAGCAGTACTTC. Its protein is CASSLFGQKISEQYF. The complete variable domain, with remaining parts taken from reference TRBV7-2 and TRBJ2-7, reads GAGVSQSPSNKVTEKGKDVELRCDPISGHTALYWYRQSLGQGLEFLIYFQGNSAPDKSGLPSDRFSAERTGGSVSTLTIQRTQQEDSAVYLCASSLFGQKISEQYFGPGTRLTVT.

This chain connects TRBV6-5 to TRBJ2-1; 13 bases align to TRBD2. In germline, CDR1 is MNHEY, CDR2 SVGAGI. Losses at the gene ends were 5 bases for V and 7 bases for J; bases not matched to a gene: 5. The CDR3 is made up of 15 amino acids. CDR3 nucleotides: TGTGCCAGCAGTCGCGGGACTAGCGGGGTAAATGAGCAGTTCTTC. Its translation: CASSRGTSGVNEQFF.

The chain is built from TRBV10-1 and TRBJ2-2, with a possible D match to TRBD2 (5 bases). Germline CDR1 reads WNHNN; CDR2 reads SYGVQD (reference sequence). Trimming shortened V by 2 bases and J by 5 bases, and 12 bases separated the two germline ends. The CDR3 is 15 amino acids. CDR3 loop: CASSEGLAGTGELFF. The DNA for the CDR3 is TGCGCCAGCAGTGAGGGGCTAGCTGGTACCGGGGAGCTGTTTTTT.

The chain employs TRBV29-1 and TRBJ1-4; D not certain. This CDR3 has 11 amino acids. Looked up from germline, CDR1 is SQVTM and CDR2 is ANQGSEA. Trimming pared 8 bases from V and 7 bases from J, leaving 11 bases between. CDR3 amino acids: CSPIVGEKLFF. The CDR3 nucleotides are TGCAGCCCGATAGTCGGTGAAAAACTGTTTTTT. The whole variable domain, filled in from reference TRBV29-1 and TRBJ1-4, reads SAVISQKPSRDICQRGTSLTIQCQVDSQVTMMFWYRQQPGQSLTLIATANQGSEATYESGFVIDKFPISRPNLTFSTLTVSNMSPEDSSIYLCSPIVGEKLFFGSGTQLSVL.

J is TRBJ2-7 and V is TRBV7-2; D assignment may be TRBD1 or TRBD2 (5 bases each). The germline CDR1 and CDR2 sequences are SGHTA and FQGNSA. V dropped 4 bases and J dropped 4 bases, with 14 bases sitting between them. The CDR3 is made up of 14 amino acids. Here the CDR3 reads CASSSGPHLYEQYF. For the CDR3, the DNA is TGTGCCAGCAGCTCGGGACCCCATTTATACGAGCAGTACTTC.

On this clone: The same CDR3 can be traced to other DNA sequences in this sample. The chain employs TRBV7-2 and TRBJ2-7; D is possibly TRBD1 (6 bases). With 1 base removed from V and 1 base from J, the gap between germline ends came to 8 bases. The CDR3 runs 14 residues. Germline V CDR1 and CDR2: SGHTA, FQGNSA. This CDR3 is CASSLGTASYEQYF. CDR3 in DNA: TGTGCCAGCAGCTTAGGGACAGCGTCCTACGAGCAGTACTTC.

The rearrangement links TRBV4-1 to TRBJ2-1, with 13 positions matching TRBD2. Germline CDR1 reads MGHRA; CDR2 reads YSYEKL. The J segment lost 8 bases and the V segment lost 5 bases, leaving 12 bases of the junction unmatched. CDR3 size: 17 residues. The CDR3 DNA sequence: TGCGCCAGCAGCGAACAGAGGACTAGCGGGAGTATGGATGAGCAGTTCTTC. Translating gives CASSEQRTSGSMDEQFF.

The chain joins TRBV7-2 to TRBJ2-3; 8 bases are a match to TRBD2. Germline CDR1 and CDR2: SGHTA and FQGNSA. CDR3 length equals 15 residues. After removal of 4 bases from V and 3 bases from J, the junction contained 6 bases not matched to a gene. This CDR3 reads CASSSRAGETDTQYF. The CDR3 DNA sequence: TGTGCCAGCAGCTCCCGAGCGGGAGAGACAGATACGCAGTATTTT.

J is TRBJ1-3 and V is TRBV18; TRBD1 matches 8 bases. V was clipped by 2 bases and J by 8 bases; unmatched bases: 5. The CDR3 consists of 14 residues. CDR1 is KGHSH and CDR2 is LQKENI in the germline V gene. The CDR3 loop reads CASSPAQGAYTIYF. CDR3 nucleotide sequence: TGTGCCAGCTCACCAGCCCAGGGGGCATACACCATATATTTT. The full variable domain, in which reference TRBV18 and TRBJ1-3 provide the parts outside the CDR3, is NAGVMQNPRHLVRRRGQEARLRCSPMKGHSHVYWYRQLPEEGLKFMVYLQKENIIDESGMPKERFSAEFPKEGPSILRIQQVVRGDSAAYFCASSPAQGAYTIYFGEGSWLTVV.

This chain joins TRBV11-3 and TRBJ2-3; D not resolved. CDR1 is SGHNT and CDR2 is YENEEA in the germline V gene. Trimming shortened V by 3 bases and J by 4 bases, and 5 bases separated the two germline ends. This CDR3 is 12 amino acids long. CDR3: CASSFQSDTQYF. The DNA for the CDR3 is TGTGCCAGCAGCTTTCAATCAGATACGCAGTATTTT.

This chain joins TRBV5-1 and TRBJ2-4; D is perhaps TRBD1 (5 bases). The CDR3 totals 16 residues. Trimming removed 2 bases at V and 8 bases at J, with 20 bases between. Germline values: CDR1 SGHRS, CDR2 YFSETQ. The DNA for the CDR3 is TGCGCCAGCAGCTTTGGTTCACCCCTTGTACAGGACATTCAGTACTTC. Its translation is CASSFGSPLVQDIQYF.

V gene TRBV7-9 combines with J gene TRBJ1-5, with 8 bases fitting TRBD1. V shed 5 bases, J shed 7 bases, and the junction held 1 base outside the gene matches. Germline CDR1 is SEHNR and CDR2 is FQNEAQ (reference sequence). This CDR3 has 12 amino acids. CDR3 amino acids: CASSQGAQPQHF. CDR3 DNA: TGTGCCAGCAGCCAGGGGGCCCAGCCCCAGCATTTT.

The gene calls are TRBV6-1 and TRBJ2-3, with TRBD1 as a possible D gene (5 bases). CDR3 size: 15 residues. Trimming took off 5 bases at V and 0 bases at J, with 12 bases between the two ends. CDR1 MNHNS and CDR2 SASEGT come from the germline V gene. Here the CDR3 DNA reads TGTGCCAGCAGTACCAGACAGTCTAGCACAGATACGCAGTATTTT. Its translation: CASSTRQSSTDTQYF.

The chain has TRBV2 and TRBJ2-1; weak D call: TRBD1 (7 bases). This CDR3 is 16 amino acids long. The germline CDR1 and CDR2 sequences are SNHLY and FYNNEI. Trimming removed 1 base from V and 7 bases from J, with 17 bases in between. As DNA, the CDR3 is TGTGCCAGCAGTGAAGTTACTCGACCAGGGGGGAATGAGCAGTTCTTC. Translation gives CASSEVTRPGGNEQFF.

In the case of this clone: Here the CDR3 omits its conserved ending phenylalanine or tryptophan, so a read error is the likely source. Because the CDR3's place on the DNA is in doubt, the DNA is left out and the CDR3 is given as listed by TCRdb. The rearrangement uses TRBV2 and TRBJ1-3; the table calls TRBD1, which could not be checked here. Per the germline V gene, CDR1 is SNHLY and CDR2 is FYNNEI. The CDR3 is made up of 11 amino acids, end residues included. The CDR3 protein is CASKTTGGDQA.

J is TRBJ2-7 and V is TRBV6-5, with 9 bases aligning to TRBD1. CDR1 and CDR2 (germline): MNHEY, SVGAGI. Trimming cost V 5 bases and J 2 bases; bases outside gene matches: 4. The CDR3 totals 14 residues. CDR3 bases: TGTGCCAGCAGTATACAGGGGGCTGCCTACGAGCAGTACTTC. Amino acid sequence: CASSIQGAAYEQYF.

The CDR3 sequence is CATWTEGNTEAFF. Written as DNA, the CDR3 is TGTGCCACCTGGACAGAGGGCAACACTGAAGCTTTCTTT. The J gene is TRBJ1-1, the V gene TRBV2; maybe TRBD1 (6 bases). Germline V gene data show CDR1 as SNHLY and CDR2 as FYNNEI. Trimming left V 10 bases short and J 2 bases short, with 14 bases between. The length of the CDR3 is 13 residues.